Listed below are T cell receptor beta chains from one sample, sequenced in a study of blood T cell repertoires in COVID-19. TCRdb keeps only in-frame clones here, not all; method: immunoSEQ multiplex PCR. The table lists around 200,000 clones, around 82% of them singletons, with about 7.2% in the top ten. The sample taken for sequencing was PBMCs or T cells enriched from blood (not recorded which). All receptors come from a woman aged 40 to 49 with acute COVID-19. The CDR3 runs from the conserved cysteine through the conserved F or W. The D gene is left open where the match is weak. Where a row states a size, it is once, few, many or the class of an expanded clone; other rows omit it.

CDR3 protein | CDR3 DNA | V gene | clone size | J gene | CDR3 length | D gene
CATTPTGNEKLFF | TGTGCCACGACCCCGACAGGGAATGAAAAACTGTTTTTT | TRBV6-5 | NA | TRBJ1-4 | 13 | TRBD1
CASSIAGGPAYEQYF | TGTGCCAGCAGTATAGCGGGAGGGCCGGCCTACGAGCAGTACTTC | TRBV2 | NA | TRBJ2-7 | 15 | TRBD2
CAWSVKGTANTEAFF | TGTGCCTGGAGTGTAAAGGGGACAGCGAACACTGAAGCTTTCTTT | TRBV30 | NA | TRBJ1-1 | 15 | TRBD1
CASSLGLAGDSSYNEQFF | TGTGCCAGCAGCTTAGGGCTAGCGGGGGACAGCTCCTACAATGAGCAGTTCTTC | TRBV7-8 | NA | TRBJ2-1 | 18 | TRBD2
CASSEELILNTEAFF | TGTGCCAGCAGTGAGGAGCTTATCCTGAACACTGAAGCTTTCTTT | TRBV2 | NA | TRBJ1-1 | 15 | NA
CSVSAGTVTGELFF | TGCAGCGTCTCAGCCGGGACAGTGACCGGGGAGCTGTTTTTT | TRBV29-1 | NA | TRBJ2-2 | 14 | TRBD1
CASSRGGLALSSYEQYF | TGTGCCAGCAGCCGGGGTGGACTAGCGCTAAGCTCCTACGAGCAGTACTTC | TRBV14 | NA | TRBJ2-7 | 17 | TRBD2
CASSYRGGMNTEAFF | TGTGCCAGCAGTTACAGGGGCGGAATGAACACTGAAGCTTTCTTT | TRBV6-5 | NA | TRBJ1-1 | 15 | NA
CAWSEAGTRSDTQYF | TGTGCCTGGAGTGAGGCCGGGACACGATCAGATACGCAGTATTTT | TRBV30 | NA | TRBJ2-3 | 15 | NA
CAWVTGLVLAPREGYTF | TGTGCCTGGGTCACAGGGCTGGTCTTAGCTCCGCGTGAGGGCTACACCTTC | TRBV30 | NA | TRBJ1-2 | 17 | NA
CAGRDSLNEKLFF | TGTGCCGGACGGGACAGCCTTAATGAAAAACTGTTTTTT | TRBV19 | NA | TRBJ1-4 | 13 | TRBD1
CATSDKGQGLGGHQPQHF | TGTGCCACCAGTGATAAAGGACAGGGGCTGGGAGGGCATCAGCCCCAGCATTTT | TRBV24-1 | NA | TRBJ1-5 | 18 | TRBD1
CASLRSGGANVLTF | TGTGCCAGCCTGAGAAGTGGTGGGGCCAACGTCCTGACTTTC | TRBV19 | NA | TRBJ2-6 | 14 | NA
CASRGQVNTEAFF | TGTGCCAGCCGGGGACAGGTTAACACTGAAGCTTTCTTT | TRBV28 | once | TRBJ1-1 | 13 | TRBD1
CASSVTTGFLSNQPQHF | TGTGCCAGCAGCGTCACGACAGGGTTTTTGAGCAATCAGCCCCAGCATTTT | TRBV7-2 | NA | TRBJ1-5 | 17 | TRBD1
CASSYRGQGLYGYTF | TGTGCCAGCAGTTACCGCGGACAGGGCCTCTATGGCTACACCTTC | TRBV6-6 | few | TRBJ1-2 | 15 | TRBD1
CASSTGVGTGFGETQYF | TGTGCCAGCAGCACGGGGGTCGGGACAGGGTTCGGGGAGACCCAGTACTTC | TRBV5-8 | NA | TRBJ2-5 | 17 | TRBD1
CASSPDGKANYGYTF | TGTGCCAGCTCACCCGACGGGAAAGCTAACTATGGCTACACCTTC | TRBV18 | NA | TRBJ1-2 | 15 | NA
CASSVTGAGNTIYF | TGTGCCAGCAGTGTGACAGGGGCTGGAAACACCATATATTTT | TRBV27 | NA | TRBJ1-3 | 14 | TRBD1
CATSDLRTGDADTQYF | TGTGCCACCAGTGATTTGCGGACAGGGGACGCAGATACGCAGTATTTT | TRBV24-1 | NA | TRBJ2-3 | 16 | TRBD1
CASSSSGGLYEQYF | TGCGCCAGCAGTTCGTCAGGGGGTTTGTACGAGCAGTACTTC | TRBV5-1 | NA | TRBJ2-7 | 14 | TRBD1
CASSSTEQVEAFF | TGTGCCAGCAGCTCGACAGAGCAAGTAGAAGCTTTCTTT | TRBV7-3 | few | TRBJ1-1 | 13 | NA
CASSLYSGELFF | TGTGCCAGCAGCTTATATTCCGGGGAGCTGTTTTTT | TRBV7-3 | NA | TRBJ2-2 | 12 | NA
CASTVLQGNTEAFF | TGTGCCAGTACCGTACTACAGGGGAACACTGAAGCTTTCTTT | TRBV19 | once | TRBJ1-1 | 14 | NA
CATQGTGTPPLHF | TGTGCCACACAGGGGACAGGTACGCCACCCCTCCACTTT | TRBV6-5 | once | TRBJ1-6 | 13 | TRBD1
CASSQAEGEGPEQYF | TGTGCCAGCAGCCAAGCAGAGGGAGAAGGTCCCGAGCAGTACTTC | TRBV4-2 | few | TRBJ2-7 | 15 | NA
CASSLRVGELFF | TGTGCCAGCAGCTTGCGAGTCGGGGAGCTGTTTTTT | TRBV9 | NA | TRBJ2-2 | 12 | NA
CAISVAGASTEAFF | TGTGCCATCAGTGTGGCAGGGGCCTCCACTGAAGCTTTCTTT | TRBV10-3 | few | TRBJ1-1 | 14 | NA
CASSAEDREGGLAFF | TGCGCCAGCAGCGCGGAGGACCGCGAAGGGGGATTAGCTTTCTTT | TRBV5-1 | NA | TRBJ1-1 | 15 | NA
CAWSVGDTGYEQYF | TGTGCCTGGAGTGTAGGGGACACTGGATACGAGCAGTACTTC | TRBV30 | NA | TRBJ2-7 | 14 | NA
CASSSRKGTDTQYF | TGTGCCAGCAGCTCCAGGAAAGGCACAGATACGCAGTATTTT | TRBV7-6 | many | TRBJ2-3 | 14 | NA
CASSPPGSSYNSPLHF | TGTGCCAGCAGCCCCCCCGGGAGCTCCTATAATTCACCCCTCCACTTT | TRBV3-1/TRBV3-2 | NA | TRBJ1-6 | 16 | NA
CATSETGINREQYF | TGTGCCACCAGTGAGACAGGGATCAACCGCGAGCAGTACTTC | TRBV24-1 | NA | TRBJ2-7 | 14 | TRBD1
CASSRTGHGNTEAFF | TGTGCCAGCAGCCGGACCGGACACGGGAACACTGAAGCTTTCTTT | TRBV4-2 | NA | TRBJ1-1 | 15 | NA
CASTSTGGAEKLFF | TGTGCCAGCACATCGACAGGGGGCGCGGAAAAACTGTTTTTT | TRBV18 | NA | TRBJ1-4 | 14 | TRBD1
CASSQDARGGYGYTF | TGTGCCAGCAGCCAAGATGCCAGGGGCGGCTATGGCTACACCTTC | TRBV3-1/TRBV3-2 | NA | TRBJ1-2 | 15 | NA
CASSTMGGNEKLFF | TGCGCCAGCAGCACGATGGGGGGGAATGAAAAACTGTTTTTT | TRBV4-1 | NA | TRBJ1-4 | 14 | NA
CATSEHDREESYEQYF | TGTGCCACCAGTGAACATGACAGGGAGGAATCCTACGAGCAGTACTTC | TRBV24-1 | NA | TRBJ2-7 | 16 | NA
CASSSRWTGGAMVGNTIYF | TGTGCCAGCAGCTCGAGATGGACAGGGGGCGCGATGGTCGGAAACACCATATATTTT | TRBV5-5 | few | TRBJ1-3 | 19 | TRBD1
CSVEGTAGNTIYF | TGCAGCGTTGAAGGTACAGCTGGAAACACCATATATTTT | TRBV29-1 | NA | TRBJ1-3 | 13 | NA
CASAWRSREETQYF | TGCGCCAGCGCTTGGAGATCCAGGGAAGAGACCCAGTACTTC | TRBV5-1 | NA | TRBJ2-5 | 14 | NA
CASSDQTGDTQYF | TGTGCCAGCAGTGACCAGACAGGGGATACGCAGTATTTT | TRBV6-4 | NA | TRBJ2-3 | 13 | TRBD1
CASSVLQGHPTSTEAFF | TGTGCCAGCAGTGTTCTTCAGGGCCATCCAACTTCGACTGAAGCTTTCTTT | TRBV27 | NA | TRBJ1-1 | 17 | NA